This T cell receptor (beta chain) was obtained from a study of blood T cell repertoires in COVID-19. For the study at large: COVID-19 samples collected from the United States, Italy and Spain covered acute and convalescent phases. Nucleic acid was either cDNA or gDNA, and it came from T cells, B-cell-depleted T cells, or PBMCs.

The length of the CDR3 is 15 residues. V dropped 2 bases and J dropped 5 bases, with 15 bases sitting between them. Germline-derived CDR1 and CDR2 are SGHAT and FQNNGV. Per the original methods: Quantification of nucleated cells was approximated via reference gene primer amplification. Profiling relied on immunoSEQ multiplex PCR, and the TCRdb table lists in-frame clones only, not all of them. V and J calls and clone size come straight from that table; D and trimming were deduced from the DNA. The data hold about 140,000 clones, with roughly 84% observed a single time. Sequencing was performed on peripheral blood. The clonotype originates from a human donor with acute or convalescent COVID-19. The donor label of this sample is uncertain. This chain links TRBV11-2 with TRBJ2-5; D might be TRBD2 (6 bases). CDR3 protein: CASSLWSGEVETQYF. CDR3 sequence (DNA): TGTGCCAGCAGCTTATGGTCGGGAGAGGTTGAGACCCAGTACTTC.